This T cell receptor beta chain was recorded in a study of T-cell memory formation after mild COVID-19. Broader study findings: Day 15 to 85 contracting clones showed balanced CD4/CD8; day 15 to 37 expanders favored CD4+.

As for this clonotype: The antigen is not known.

With 3 bases removed from V and 2 bases from J, the gap between germline ends came to 6 bases. The CDR3 spans 12 residues. The germline gives CDR1 SQVTM, CDR2 ANQGSEA. TCRdb fed the 5' RACE reads into MiXCR, producing one record per CDR3 protein. Here the sample spans some 200,000 distinct CDR3 sequences, roughly 23% being singletons. The chain links TRBV29-1 to TRBJ2-3, with no clear D. The specimen sequenced was PBMCs or a T cell subset sorted from them (not recorded which). The sequence was collected from an adult woman who had mild COVID-19 (a few samples of this study predate the infection). Cell type and time point are not known. The CDR3, as DNA: TGCAGCGTTGAGGCCCTCACAGATACGCAGTATTTT. Translating gives CSVEALTDTQYF.